Detailed here is one TCR beta chain. These data originate in a study of blood T cell repertoires in COVID-19. On the study more broadly: From the United States, Italy and Spain came samples of acute and convalescent COVID-19. T cells, B-cell-depleted T cells, or PBMCs supplied cDNA or gDNA.

In the source study's methods: From reference gene primer amplification, estimates of nucleated cell counts were derived. Sequenced by immunoSEQ multiplex PCR; TCRdb stores in-frame clones only, minus some. V and J calls and clone size are copied from that table; D and trimming were computed from the DNA. The sample lists 110,000 to 150,000 clones, under 90% occurring once. The source material was peripheral blood. This receptor was identified in a human donor in a cohort sampled during active COVID-19.

The CDR3 DNA reads TGTGCCAGTACCCTCACGGGGGGACTTGGGGGCAATGAGCAGTTCTTC. Its translation: CASTLTGGLGGNEQFF. The V gene is TRBV19, the J gene TRBJ2-1; the match to TRBD2 covers 7 bases. Germline V lookup: CDR1 LNHDA, CDR2 SQIVND (reference sequence). V lost 7 bases and J lost 6; bases outside the gene matches: 15. There are 16 residues in the CDR3.